Listed below are T cell receptor beta chains from one sample, sequenced in a study of early T cells in non-severe SARS-CoV-2 infection. TCRdb reprocessed the 5' RACE reads with MiXCR, giving one entry per CDR3 protein. This table holds roughly 99,000 distinct CDR3 sequences, roughly 12% found once. The starting material was whole blood, obtained at baseline. These receptor sequences come from an adult who was a healthcare worker with PCR-confirmed SARS-CoV-2 infection or an uninfected control (not recorded which). Each CDR3 is given with its conserved first and last residue. Fields, in order: V gene, D gene, J gene, CDR3 protein. D genes are given only for firm matches.

v_call: TRBV27; d_call: TRBD1; j_call: TRBJ2-7; cdr3_aa: CASFPTAGTVYEQYF
v_call: TRBV5-5; d_call: -; j_call: TRBJ2-5; cdr3_aa: CASSLVGTETQYF
v_call: TRBV7-8; d_call: TRBD2; j_call: TRBJ2-7; cdr3_aa: CASSLVSGVTEQYF
v_call: TRBV7-9; d_call: -; j_call: TRBJ2-4; cdr3_aa: CASSPARLGADIQYF
v_call: TRBV3-1; d_call: -; j_call: TRBJ1-2; cdr3_aa: CASSDRHGYTF
v_call: TRBV19; d_call: TRBD1; j_call: TRBJ2-1; cdr3_aa: CASSIEQPRTGRYNEQFF
v_call: TRBV3-1; d_call: TRBD2; j_call: TRBJ2-7; cdr3_aa: CASSPYGLAGGPRNEQYF
v_call: TRBV12-5; d_call: -; j_call: TRBJ1-1; cdr3_aa: CASGVRGSEAFF
v_call: TRBV29-1; d_call: -; j_call: TRBJ2-2; cdr3_aa: CSVAGHQRNTGELFF
v_call: TRBV30; d_call: TRBD2; j_call: TRBJ2-7; cdr3_aa: CAWSWASGSYEQYF
v_call: TRBV6-5; d_call: TRBD1; j_call: TRBJ2-7; cdr3_aa: CASSKGQGFYEQYF
v_call: TRBV5-5; d_call: -; j_call: TRBJ1-1; cdr3_aa: CASSKTETEAFF
v_call: TRBV28; d_call: -; j_call: TRBJ2-3; cdr3_aa: CASSFLVGTDTQYF
v_call: TRBV2; d_call: TRBD2; j_call: TRBJ2-1; cdr3_aa: CASTGLAGRSYNEQFF
v_call: TRBV28; d_call: -; j_call: TRBJ2-1; cdr3_aa: CASSNPSRQDLSCIF
v_call: TRBV24-1; d_call: -; j_call: TRBJ2-6; cdr3_aa: CATSDQQGTSGANVLTF
v_call: TRBV27; d_call: -; j_call: TRBJ2-7; cdr3_aa: CASSSPQGGEGEQYF
v_call: TRBV11-2; d_call: -; j_call: TRBJ2-7; cdr3_aa: CASSLVPGPTYEQYF
v_call: TRBV11-2; d_call: TRBD2; j_call: TRBJ2-2; cdr3_aa: CASSPRLAGNTGELFF
v_call: TRBV30; d_call: TRBD2; j_call: TRBJ2-7; cdr3_aa: CAWTLGLGANEQYF
v_call: TRBV7-8; d_call: -; j_call: TRBJ1-4; cdr3_aa: CASSLGGGDEKLFF
v_call: TRBV11-2; d_call: -; j_call: TRBJ1-2; cdr3_aa: CASSLTVQPGYTF
v_call: TRBV24-1; d_call: -; j_call: TRBJ2-1; cdr3_aa: CATSDLFERDEQFF
v_call: TRBV3-1; d_call: -; j_call: TRBJ1-6; cdr3_aa: CASSHPMILSPLHF
v_call: TRBV28; d_call: TRBD2; j_call: TRBJ2-1; cdr3_aa: CASRRGVLAARHEQFF
v_call: TRBV5-1; d_call: -; j_call: TRBJ2-3; cdr3_aa: CASSLRGTDTQYF
v_call: TRBV19; d_call: -; j_call: TRBJ2-3; cdr3_aa: CASRLLSTDTQYF
v_call: TRBV30; d_call: -; j_call: TRBJ2-1; cdr3_aa: CAWTQGGLGGDEQFF
v_call: TRBV28; d_call: -; j_call: TRBJ1-5; cdr3_aa: CASSPLTGLQPQHF
v_call: TRBV11-2; d_call: TRBD2; j_call: TRBJ2-1; cdr3_aa: CASSPGRDYNEQFF
v_call: TRBV12-3/TRBV12-4; d_call: -; j_call: TRBJ2-3; cdr3_aa: CASSDQLGIAQYF
v_call: TRBV27; d_call: -; j_call: TRBJ1-2; cdr3_aa: CASSFQTGSRAYGYTF
v_call: TRBV18; d_call: TRBD2; j_call: TRBJ2-7; cdr3_aa: CASSPGIAGVGEPYEQYF
v_call: TRBV5-1; d_call: -; j_call: TRBJ1-4; cdr3_aa: CASSPQVRANEKLFF
v_call: TRBV7-8; d_call: -; j_call: TRBJ2-3; cdr3_aa: CASSRETNADTQYF
v_call: TRBV20-1; d_call: TRBD1; j_call: TRBJ2-7; cdr3_aa: CSARRDRLYEQYF
v_call: TRBV6-5; d_call: -; j_call: TRBJ2-1; cdr3_aa: CASSQGDSEQFF
v_call: TRBV4-2; d_call: TRBD2; j_call: TRBJ2-1; cdr3_aa: CASSQSWRAGVNEQFF
v_call: TRBV7-9; d_call: TRBD1; j_call: TRBJ2-5; cdr3_aa: CASSPDRGETQYF
v_call: TRBV19; d_call: -; j_call: TRBJ1-5; cdr3_aa: CASSIPRGKSNQPQHF
v_call: TRBV7-9; d_call: -; j_call: TRBJ1-4; cdr3_aa: CASSPIARTLNEKLFF
v_call: TRBV3-1; d_call: -; j_call: TRBJ1-5; cdr3_aa: CASSQGRVGQPQHF
v_call: TRBV7-7; d_call: TRBD2; j_call: TRBJ2-3; cdr3_aa: CASSGGKADTQYF